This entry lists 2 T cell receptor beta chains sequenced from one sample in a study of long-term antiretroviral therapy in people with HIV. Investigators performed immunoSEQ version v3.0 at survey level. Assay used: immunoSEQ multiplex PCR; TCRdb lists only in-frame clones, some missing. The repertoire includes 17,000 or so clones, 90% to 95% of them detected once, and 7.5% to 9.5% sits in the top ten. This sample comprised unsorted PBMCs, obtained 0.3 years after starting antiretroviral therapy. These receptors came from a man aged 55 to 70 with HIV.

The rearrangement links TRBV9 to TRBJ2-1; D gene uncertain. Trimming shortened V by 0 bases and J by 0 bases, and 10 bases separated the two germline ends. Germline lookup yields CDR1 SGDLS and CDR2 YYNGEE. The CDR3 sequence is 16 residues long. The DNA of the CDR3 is TGTGCCAGCAGCGTAGAAGTCGGAGCCTCCTACAATGAGCAGTTCTTC. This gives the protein CASSVEVGASYNEQFF.

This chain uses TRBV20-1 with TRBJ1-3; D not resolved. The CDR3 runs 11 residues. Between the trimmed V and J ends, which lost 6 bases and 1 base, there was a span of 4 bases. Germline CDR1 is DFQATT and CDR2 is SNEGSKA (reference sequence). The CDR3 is CSAGSGNTIYF. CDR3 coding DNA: TGCAGTGCGGGTTCTGGAAACACCATATATTTT.